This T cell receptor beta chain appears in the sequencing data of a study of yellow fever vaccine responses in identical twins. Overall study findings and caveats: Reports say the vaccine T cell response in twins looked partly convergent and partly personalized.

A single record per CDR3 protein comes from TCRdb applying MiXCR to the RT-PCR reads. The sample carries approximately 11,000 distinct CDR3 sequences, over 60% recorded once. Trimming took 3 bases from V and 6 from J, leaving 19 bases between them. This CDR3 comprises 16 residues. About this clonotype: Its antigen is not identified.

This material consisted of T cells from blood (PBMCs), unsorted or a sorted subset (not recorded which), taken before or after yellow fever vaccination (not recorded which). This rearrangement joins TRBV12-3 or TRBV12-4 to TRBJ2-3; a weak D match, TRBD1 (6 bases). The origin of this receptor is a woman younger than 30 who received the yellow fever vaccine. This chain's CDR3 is CASSLYPGDERDTQYF. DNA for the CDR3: TGTGCCAGCAGTTTGTATCCAGGGGACGAAAGGGATACGCAGTATTTT.